This TCR beta chain appears in the sequencing data of a study of vaccination effects on CD4 cells after COVID-19. Sequenced by immunoSEQ multiplex PCR; TCRdb stores in-frame clones only, minus some. This table has 75,000 or so clones, roughly 80% appearing once. This CDR3 is built from 16 residues. Germline CDR1 and CDR2: SGHNT and YYREEE (reference sequence). V was clipped by 3 bases and J by 1 base; unmatched bases: 8. ViraFEST expansion of antigen-specific CD4+ T cells with viral peptide pools preceded sequencing. Cultured cells yielded isolated CD4+ T cells after less than 11 days. The participants, recipients of two vaccine doses, got either BNT162b2 or mRNA-1273. For each well, two million PBMC were cultured with 8.5 to 10 IU/ml IL-2 and 9.5 to 10 ug/ml peptides. Concerning this clone itself: No antigen is known for it.

This receptor was identified in a human donor who received a COVID-19 vaccine. The sample consisted of CD4+ T cells from PBMCs cultured with HCoV-OC43 spike peptides, taken after COVID-19 vaccination. Subset meaning: HCoV-OC43 spike overlapping peptide pool stimulation. The V and J genes are TRBV5-4 and TRBJ2-7; 9 bases fit TRBD1. The CDR3 nucleotides are TGTGCCAGCAGCTCTTATGACAGGGGGGTTTCCTACGAGCAGTACGTC. It specifies CASSSYDRGVSYEQYV.